These T cell receptor beta chains were read from a single sample in a study of T cell repertoires in aging, cancer and after chemotherapy. MiXCR was run by TCRdb on the multiplex PCR reads, yielding one entry per CDR3 protein. This sample has 8,500 to 9,500 distinct CDR3 sequences; about 25% occur once, and the top ten carry 12% to 15%. The source material was blood. These receptor sequences come from a human donor with a blood cancer. The donor label of this sample is uncertain. Both conserved end residues are part of each CDR3. A D gene is named only where the DNA matches it firmly. Size values are once, few and many counts, or a class for expanded clones, and some rows have none.

clone_size j_call v_call d_call cdr3_aa cdr3_nt
. TRBJ2-2 TRBV7-9 . CASSSPGRTSTGELFF TGTGCCAGCAGCTCCCCGGGCAGAACCTCGACCGGGGAGCTGTTTTTT
. TRBJ2-5 TRBV5-1 . CASSPNLKETQYF TGCGCCAGCAGCCCAAACTTGAAAGAGACCCAGTACTTC
many TRBJ1-1 TRBV6-5 TRBD1 CASSYMDRAEAFF TGTGCCAGCAGTTACATGGACAGGGCTGAAGCTTTCTTT
. TRBJ2-2 TRBV5-1 . CASSLESRGNAGELFF TGCGCCAGCAGCTTGGAGTCCCGGGGAAATGCCGGGGAGCTGTTTTTT
medium-sized TRBJ2-1 TRBV6-6 . CASSSMGPNEQFF TGTGCCAGCAGTTCCATGGGGCCCAATGAGCAGTTCTTC
. TRBJ2-7 TRBV30 TRBD1 CAWSPPDRVGEQYF TGTGCCTGGAGTCCTCCCGACAGGGTCGGCGAGCAGTACTTC
few TRBJ2-1 TRBV10-1 TRBD2 CASSESMGSGEDEQFF TGCGCCAGCAGTGAGTCGATGGGTAGCGGGGAAGATGAGCAGTTCTTC
. TRBJ1-3 TRBV28 TRBD1 CASSPGGQGDSSGNTIYF TGTGCCAGCAGTCCGGGGGGACAGGGGGACAGCTCTGGAAACACCATATATTTT
few TRBJ2-1 TRBV11-2 . CASSLVAAGPYNEQFF TGTGCCAGCAGCCTAGTTGCGGCGGGACCCTACAATGAGCAGTTCTTC
medium-sized TRBJ2-7 TRBV27 . CASSLAGAYEQYF TGTGCCAGCAGTTTAGCAGGCGCCTACGAGCAGTACTTC